One sample yielded the 22 T cell receptor beta chains listed below, sequenced in a study of blood T cell repertoires in COVID-19. The data were produced by immunoSEQ multiplex PCR, yet TCRdb's version contains in-frame clones alone and is incomplete. Of 310,000 or so clones listed, about 90% are singletons. Source material: PBMCs or T cells enriched from blood (not recorded which). The receptors were sampled from a woman aged 18-30 years with acute COVID-19.

V is TRBV27 and J is TRBJ1-5; no reliable D call. Germline CDR1 is MNHEY and CDR2 is SMNVEV (reference sequence). The CDR3 spans 14 residues. With 2 bases removed from V and 2 bases from J, the gap between germline ends came to 7 bases. The CDR3 nucleotides read TGTGCCAGCAGTTTAAGAGCTGGCAATCAGCCCCAGCATTTT. This codes for CASSLRAGNQPQHF.

The chain is built from TRBV11-2 and TRBJ2-1; 8 nucleotides match TRBD1. Trimming cost V 4 bases and J 4 bases; bases outside gene matches: 6. This CDR3 spans 15 amino acids. CDR1 is SGHAT, CDR2 FQNNGV, per germline. The CDR3 sequence: CASSSGTGSYNEQFF. CDR3 bases: TGTGCCAGCAGCTCTGGGACAGGCTCATACAATGAGCAGTTCTTC.

CDR3 nucleotide sequence: TGTGCCAGCAGTGTTTATATCTTAGCGGGTAAGAGTCAGCCCCAGCATTTT. Amino acids: CASSVYILAGKSQPQHF. V gene TRBV6-1 combines with J gene TRBJ1-5; D uncertain. The CDR3 has 17 residues. V was shortened by 4 bases and J by 6 bases, with 22 bases between the two germline ends. The germline V gene encodes CDR1 MNHNS and CDR2 SASEGT.

This chain links TRBV15 with TRBJ2-3, with TRBD1 identical over 9 bases. The CDR3 runs to 16 residues. With 0 bases clipped from V and 7 bases from J, the junction kept 8 bases outside the gene matches. CDR1 is LNHNV, CDR2 YYDKDF, per germline (reference sequence). The chain's CDR3 is CATSRDYTGGVNTQYF. The CDR3 coding sequence is TGTGCCACCAGCAGAGATTACACAGGGGGCGTAAATACGCAGTATTTT. Based on the CDR3 plus reference TRBV15 and TRBJ2-3, the full variable domain is DAMVIQNPRYQVTQFGKPVTLSCSQTLNHNVMYWYQQKSSQAPKLLFHYYDKDFNNEADTPDNFQSRRPNTSFCFLDIRSPGLGDTAMYLCATSRDYTGGVNTQYFGPGTRLTVL.

The genes are TRBV18 and TRBJ1-1; D may be TRBD1 (6 bases). The germline V and J ends were trimmed by 4 bases and 1 base, with 19 bases remaining between them. The germline gives CDR1 KGHSH, CDR2 LQKENI. The CDR3 sequence is 17 residues long. The CDR3 coding sequence is TGTGCCAGCTCACTCATGAGCTACGGGACACAGAACACTGAAGCTTTCTTT. Its protein is CASSLMSYGTQNTEAFF.

The chain employs TRBV13 and TRBJ2-5, with TRBD1 matching 12 bases. Germline CDR1 and CDR2: PRHDT and FYEKMQ (reference sequence). The CDR3 is 16 amino acids. V shed 1 base, J shed 4 bases, and the junction held 4 bases outside the gene matches. As DNA, the CDR3 is TGTGCCAGCAGCTTAGCGGGACAGGGGGCAGGAGAGACCCAGTACTTC. This gives the protein CASSLAGQGAGETQYF.

The chain is built from TRBV29-1 and TRBJ2-1; D is perhaps TRBD1 (5 bases). With 8 bases removed from V and 0 bases from J, the gap between germline ends came to 17 bases. Germline V gives CDR1 SQVTM, CDR2 ANQGSEA. The CDR3 runs to 15 residues. CDR3 nucleotide sequence: TGCAGCTCTGGACAATCTGCGAGCTCCTACAATGAGCAGTTCTTC. This gives the protein CSSGQSASSYNEQFF.

A single count supports this clone. The chain couples TRBV3-1 (or the pseudogene TRBV3-2) to TRBJ2-3; the D is unclear. This CDR3 is 11 amino acids long. CDR1 and CDR2 (germline): LGHDT, YNNKEL (reference sequence). Trimming took off 4 bases at V and 7 bases at J, with 6 bases between the two ends. CDR3 bases: TGTGCCAGCAGCCCTAACCATACGCAGTATTTT. Encoded protein: CASSPNHTQYF.

This chain joins TRBV12-3 or TRBV12-4 and TRBJ2-7; D possibly corresponds to TRBD1 (6 bases). V lost 6 bases and J lost 5, with 14 bases in between. CDR3 length equals 13 residues. In nucleotides, the CDR3 is TGTGCCAGCAGAGATGCCAACAGGGACGAGCAGTACTTC. Residues: CASRDANRDEQYF.

The chain couples TRBV18 to TRBJ2-5; D is perhaps TRBD2 (6 bases). V was trimmed by 5 bases and J by 1 base, leaving 11 bases between them. Germline V lookup: CDR1 KGHSH, CDR2 LQKENI. The CDR3 has 14 amino acids. CDR3 protein: CASSSTSLQETQYF. The DNA of the CDR3 is TGTGCCAGCTCATCGACTAGTCTCCAAGAGACCCAGTACTTC.

V usage is TRBV11-3 and J usage is TRBJ1-5; the match to TRBD1 covers 7 bases. Trimming took 5 bases from V and 2 from J; bases not matched to a gene: 3. The CDR3 contains 14 residues. Germline CDR1 SGHNT, CDR2 YENEEA. DNA for the CDR3: TGTGCCAGCAGCGAAGACAGGGGCAATCAGCCCCAGCATTTT. This translates into CASSEDRGNQPQHF.

This clone appeared once. The genes are TRBV30 and TRBJ1-2; the match to TRBD1 covers 10 bases. V shed 0 bases, J shed 8 bases, and the junction held 3 bases outside the gene matches. The CDR3 spans 13 residues. Per the germline V gene, CDR1 is GTSNPN and CDR2 is SVGIG (reference sequence). Written as DNA, the CDR3 is TGTGCCTGGAGTGTAGGACAGGGGGACGGCTACACCTTC. As protein: CAWSVGQGDGYTF.

The chain employs TRBV6-5 and TRBJ2-5, with TRBD2 identical over 15 bases. The V gene end was trimmed by 2 bases and the J gene end by 5 bases; junction bases not matched to a gene: 3. The germline V gene encodes CDR1 MNHEY and CDR2 SVGAGI. There are 16 residues in the CDR3. The CDR3, as DNA: TGTGCCAGCAGTTACACGGGACTAGCGGGAGGCGAGACCCAGTACTTC. This codes for CASSYTGLAGGETQYF.

The rearrangement joins TRBV21-1 to TRBJ2-7; the table calls TRBD2, which could not be checked here. TRBV21-1 is described as a pseudogene. The CDR3 covers 14 residues. Here the CDR3 DNA reads TGTGCCAGCAGCTCCCACCGGGAAATGGGGGAGCAGTACTTC. The encoded protein is CASSSHREMGEQYF.

The J gene is TRBJ2-7, the V gene TRBV4-1; a weak D match, TRBD2 (6 bases). Trimming left V 4 bases short and J 5 bases short, with 12 bases between. Per the germline V gene, CDR1 is MGHRA and CDR2 is YSYEKL. The CDR3 loop spans 13 amino acids. The CDR3 sequence: CASSPSQRDEQYF. The CDR3, as DNA: TGCGCCAGCAGCCCATCTCAGCGGGACGAGCAGTACTTC.

The rearrangement links TRBV6-6 to TRBJ2-7; D is perhaps TRBD2 (6 bases). The CDR3 runs to 16 residues. The V gene's germline CDR1 is MNHNY and CDR2 SVGAGI (reference sequence). Trimming removed 0 bases at V and 3 bases at J, with 15 bases between. CDR3 in DNA: TGTGCCAGCAGTTACTCGTTAGCGGACACTTTCTACGAGCAGTACTTC. It translates to CASSYSLADTFYEQYF.

The gene calls are TRBV19 and TRBJ1-4; D call uncertain. CDR1 and CDR2 (germline): LNHDA, SQIVND (reference sequence). V lost 9 bases and J 4 bases, leaving 15 bases between the germline ends. The CDR3 has 14 residues. The DNA of the CDR3 is TGTGCCAGCCATGAGTTGGGCGTTAATGAAAAACTGTTTTTT. Its protein is CASHELGVNEKLFF.

The V gene is TRBV10-3, the J gene TRBJ1-1, with 7 bases matching TRBD1. CDR3 length: 15 residues. CDR1 is ENHRY, CDR2 SYGVKD, per germline. V shed 4 bases and J 3 bases; nucleotides not matched to a gene: 8. CDR3 region: CAISGNRGRDTEAFF. As DNA, the CDR3 is TGTGCCATCAGTGGAAACAGGGGACGGGACACTGAAGCTTTCTTT.

This clone appeared once. The chain uses TRBV3-1 (or the pseudogene TRBV3-2) and TRBJ1-4, with D uncertain. CDR1 and CDR2 (germline): LGHDT, YNNKEL (reference sequence). This CDR3 is 14 amino acids long. Deletions cut 4 bases from V and 8 bases from J, with 14 bases between. The DNA for the CDR3 is TGTGCCAGCAGCCCGCGATCCCTCGGGGAAAAACTGTTTTTT. Protein: CASSPRSLGEKLFF.

The CDR3 here is CAISRLTGANEQFF. CDR3 sequence (DNA): TGTGCCATCAGTCGGTTAACAGGGGCTAATGAGCAGTTCTTC. The chain links TRBV10-3 to TRBJ2-1, with 7 bases aligning to TRBD1. The junction had 8 bases not matched to a gene; V was cut back by 5 bases and J by 7 bases. This CDR3 contains 14 residues. Germline CDR1 ENHRY, CDR2 SYGVKD.

This clone showed up just once. The chain employs TRBV6-6 and TRBJ2-2; D possibly corresponds to TRBD2 (5 bases). Germline assignment: CDR1 MNHNY and CDR2 SVGAGI (reference sequence). V lost 0 bases to trimming and J lost 1 base, with 9 bases between them. The CDR3 loop spans 16 amino acids. CDR3 residues: CASSYSGAQNTGELFF. The CDR3 DNA sequence: TGTGCCAGCAGTTACTCGGGAGCCCAGAACACCGGGGAGCTGTTTTTT.

As regards this clone: The sample carries other DNA sequences with the same CDR3. J is TRBJ1-5 and V is TRBV2; weak D call: TRBD1 (6 bases). V was clipped by 6 bases and J by 4 bases, with 10 bases between them. Looked up from germline, CDR1 is SNHLY and CDR2 is FYNNEI. This CDR3 contains 13 residues. The CDR3 region has the DNA TGTGCCAGCAGCCTGGACAGTAATCAGCCCCAGCATTTT. Translated: CASSLDSNQPQHF.